This T cell receptor beta chain was recovered during a study of blood T cell repertoires in COVID-19. For the study at large: Acute-phase and convalescent COVID-19 samples originated in the United States, Italy and Spain.

CDR1 SEHNR and CDR2 FQNEAQ come from the germline V gene (reference sequence). The CDR3 extends over 19 amino acids. V trimming: 1 base; J trimming: 0 bases; junction bases outside the gene matches: 14. The age range of participants was 18 to 89 years, with residence in around 22 US areas. Study processing details: Reference gene primer amplification gave nucleated cell count estimates. The method was immunoSEQ multiplex PCR; TCRdb's version includes in-frame clones alone and lacks a portion of them. That table furnishes V, J and clone size, whereas the DNA furnished D and trimming. The sample lists over 200,000 clones; about nine tenths were seen once.

Sequencing was carried out using PBMCs or T cells enriched from blood (not recorded which). The rearrangement uses TRBV7-9 and TRBJ1-2; 7 nucleotides align to TRBD1. The clonotype originates from a human donor in a cohort exposed to, infected with or recovered from COVID-19 (not recorded which). The donor label of this sample is uncertain. Here the CDR3 DNA reads TGTGCCAGCAGCTTAGGAATAACCGCGGGACAGATCACTAACTATGGCTACACCTTC. Translated, it gives CASSLGITAGQITNYGYTF. The full variable domain, its missing parts supplied by reference TRBV7-9 and TRBJ1-2, is DTGVSQNPRHKITKRGQNVTFRCDPISEHNRLYWYRQTLGQGPEFLTYFQNEAQLEKSRLLSDRFSAERPKGSFSTLEIQRTEQGDSAMYLCASSLGITAGQITNYGYTFGSGTRLTVV.